This TCR beta chain was found in a study of beta chain features in type 1 diabetes. A sort by CD45RO/CCR7/CD25/CD127/CD95/CD27 yielded CD4+ naive, central memory, regulatory and stem cell-like memory cells. V lost 0 bases to trimming and J lost 8 bases, with 8 bases between them. Germline-derived CDR1 and CDR2 are SGHDN and FVKESK. This CDR3 has 13 residues. Every bit of the isolated RNA underwent reverse transcription, so sequencing read expressed TCRB transcripts. Data came from immunoSEQ multiplex PCR; TCRdb stores just in-frame clones and leaves some out. This table holds around 310,000 clones, about 11% found once.

Sequences were obtained from naive CD4+ T cells from blood. The chain is built from TRBV14 and TRBJ2-1, with D hard to call. This sequence originates from a woman aged 25 to 39 in good health. CDR3 bases: TGTGCCAGCAGCCAAGACCGTATTGATGAGCAGTTCTTC. Its protein product is CASSQDRIDEQFF.